The 8 T cell receptor beta chains reported below all come from one sample, sequenced in a study of blood T cell repertoires in COVID-19. Clones were sequenced by immunoSEQ multiplex PCR, and TCRdb holds only the in-frame ones, with some missing. Among approximately 35,000 clones listed, roughly 85% were seen once. The sequenced sample was peripheral blood. The receptor source for this set is a man aged 55 to 70 with active COVID-19.

This chain links TRBV5-4 with TRBJ2-5; no definite D call. The CDR3 consists of 11 residues. The V gene's germline CDR1 is SGHNT and CDR2 YYREEE (reference sequence). The ends were cut back, 5 bases at V and 3 bases at J, with 5 bases in the middle. The chain's CDR3 is CASRQEETQYF. For the CDR3, the DNA is TGTGCCAGCAGACAAGAAGAGACCCAGTACTTC.

This clone was found once. The chain combines TRBV10-3 with TRBJ2-1, with 7 bases fitting TRBD2. Germline assignment: CDR1 ENHRY and CDR2 SYGVKD. The CDR3 runs to 15 residues. Trimming cost V 7 bases and J 5 bases; bases outside gene matches: 11. CDR3 nucleotides: TGTGCCATCATTGACCCTTCGCGGGGGAACAATGAGCAGTTCTTC. Translation gives CAIIDPSRGNNEQFF.

J is TRBJ2-1 and V is TRBV5-8; D is perhaps TRBD2 (6 bases). The ends were cut back, 4 bases at V and 2 bases at J, with 16 bases in the middle. This CDR3 region has 16 residues. The V gene's germline CDR1 is SGHTS and CDR2 YDEGEE. CDR3 sequence reads: CASSPRLRTTYNEQFF. The DNA of the CDR3 is TGTGCCAGCAGCCCCCGGTTGAGGACTACCTACAATGAGCAGTTCTTC.

The gene calls are TRBV11-2 and TRBJ2-5; D unclear. Germline CDR1 is SGHAT and CDR2 is FQNNGV. The CDR3 loop spans 11 amino acids. The V end was cut by 3 bases, the J end by 5 bases, with 4 bases between. This CDR3 is CASSFRETQYF. In nucleotides, the CDR3 is TGTGCCAGCAGCTTCCGGGAGACCCAGTACTTC. Filled out from reference TRBV11-2 and TRBJ2-5, the complete variable domain reads EAGVAQSPRYKIIEKRQSVAFWCNPISGHATLYWYQQILGQGPKLLIQFQNNGVVDDSQLPKDRFSAERLKGVDSTLKIQPAKLEDSAVYLCASSFRETQYFGPGTRLLVL.

The CDR3 sequence is CATTSGSINEQFF. CDR3 DNA sequence: TGTGCCACCACTAGCGGGAGTATCAATGAGCAGTTCTTC. The chain employs TRBV24-1 and TRBJ2-1; 10 positions agree with TRBD2. The CDR3 runs 13 residues. Trimming at V came to 8 bases and at J to 6 bases, leaving 3 bases not matched to a gene. Germline loops: CDR1 KGHDR, CDR2 SFDVKD.

V is TRBV14 and J is TRBJ2-7, with 10 bases identical to TRBD1. CDR1 and CDR2 (germline): SGHDN, FVKESK. The CDR3 runs to 16 residues. V dropped 2 bases and J dropped 3; count of bases not matched to a gene: 7. The CDR3 loop is CASSQLGWDRGYEQYF. The CDR3 DNA reads as TGTGCCAGCAGCCAATTAGGGTGGGACAGGGGCTACGAGCAGTACTTC.

V usage is TRBV6-5 and J usage is TRBJ1-5; 7 positions agree with TRBD1. The CDR3 covers 14 residues. Germline V lookup: CDR1 MNHEY, CDR2 SVGAGI. The V segment lost 6 bases and the J segment 4 bases; nucleotides outside the gene matches: 6. CDR3 bases: TGTGCCAGCAGCCTACAGGGGAAGAATCAGCCCCAGCATTTT. The encoded protein is CASSLQGKNQPQHF.

V gene TRBV10-3 combines with J gene TRBJ2-7, with D perhaps matching TRBD2 (7 bases). Germline V gene data show CDR1 as ENHRY and CDR2 as SYGVKD. Deletions cut 10 bases from V and 5 bases from J, with 15 bases between. The CDR3 spans 12 residues. This chain's CDR3 is CATWGGGDEQYF. CDR3 DNA: TGTGCCACCTGGGGAGGGGGAGACGAGCAGTACTTC.